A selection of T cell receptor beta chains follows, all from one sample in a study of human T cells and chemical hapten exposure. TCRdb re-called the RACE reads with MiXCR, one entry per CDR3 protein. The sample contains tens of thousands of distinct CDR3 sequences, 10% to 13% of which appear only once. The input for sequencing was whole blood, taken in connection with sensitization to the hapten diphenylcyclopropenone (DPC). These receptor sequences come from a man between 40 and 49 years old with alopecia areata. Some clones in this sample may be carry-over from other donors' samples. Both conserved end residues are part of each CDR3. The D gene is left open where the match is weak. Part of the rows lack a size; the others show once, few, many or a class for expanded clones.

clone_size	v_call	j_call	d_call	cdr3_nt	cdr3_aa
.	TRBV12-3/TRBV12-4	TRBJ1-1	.	TGTGCCAGCAGTTTGGCCGTGGGAGCGCAAATGGGAGCTTTCTTT	CASSLAVGAQMGAFF
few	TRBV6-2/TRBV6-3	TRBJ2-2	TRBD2	TGTGCCAGCAGACAATCGGGACTAGCGGGAGCCGGGGAGCTGTTTTTT	CASRQSGLAGAGELFF
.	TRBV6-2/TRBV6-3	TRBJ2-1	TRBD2	TGTGCCAGCAGCCCCGTTCCGGGACTAGCGGCCTACAATGAGCAGTTCTTC	CASSPVPGLAAYNEQFF
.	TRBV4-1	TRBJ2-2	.	TGCGCCAGCAGCCAAGATACTTTAAGAGAAAGCGGGACCGGGGAGCTGTTTTTT	CASSQDTLRESGTGELFF
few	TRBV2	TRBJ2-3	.	TGTGCCAGCAGTGTTCGAGCGGAGCCGAGCACAGATACGCAGTATTTT	CASSVRAEPSTDTQYF
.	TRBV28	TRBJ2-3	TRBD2	TGTGCCAGCAGTAGACTAGCGGGAGTAACAGATACGCAGTATTTT	CASSRLAGVTDTQYF
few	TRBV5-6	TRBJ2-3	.	TGTGCCAGCAGCTTGTTCAGCACAGATACGCAGTATTTT	CASSLFSTDTQYF
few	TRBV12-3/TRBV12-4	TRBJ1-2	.	TGTGCCAGCAGTTTCAGGGACGGTCTTGGCTACACCTTC	CASSFRDGLGYTF
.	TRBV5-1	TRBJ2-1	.	TGCGCCAGCAGCCCCGGAGGGGCCGCGGATCGGCAGTTCTTC	CASSPGGAADRQFF
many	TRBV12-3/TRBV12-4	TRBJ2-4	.	TGTGCCAGCAGCTCCCGATCAGTGGGCAAAAACATTCAGTACTTC	CASSSRSVGKNIQYF
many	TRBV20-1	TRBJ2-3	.	TGCAGTGCTAGAGATTTAGATACGCAGTATTTT	CSARDLDTQYF